This T cell receptor (beta chain) was found in a study of OX40 agonist ivuxolimab in advanced cancers. Study results and limitations: Determination of antigen specificity was not performed for the expanded peripheral T cells. In a subset of nonresponders, normalized T-cell clonal expansion was also low.

CDR1 MNHNS and CDR2 SASEGT come from the germline V gene. Trimming stripped 4 bases from V and 0 bases from J, with 13 bases between. The CDR3 runs to 15 residues. A note on this clone: Its antigen is unknown.

Profiling relied on immunoSEQ multiplex PCR, and the TCRdb table lists in-frame clones only, not all of them. The sample lists roughly 80,000 clones; roughly 80% were seen once. The V and J genes are TRBV6-1 and TRBJ2-7; tentative D call: TRBD1 (5 bases). The TCR sequence derives from an adult with an advanced solid tumor such as melanoma, head and neck, liver or kidney cancer. The sample in question was CD4+ or CD8+ T cells sorted from blood, obtained in a trial of the OX40 agonist ivuxolimab. CDR3 sequence: CASSVDSLISYEQYF. CDR3 DNA: TGTGCCAGCAGTGTCGACAGCTTAATCTCCTACGAGCAGTACTTC.